This T cell receptor beta chain came from a study of follicular helper T cells after annual influenza vaccination. V lost 0 bases to trimming and J lost 7 bases; unmatched junction nucleotides: 3. CDR3 length equals 15 residues. CDR1 MNHNS and CDR2 SASEGT come from the germline V gene. In the case of this clone: The antigen remains unidentified.

TCRB sequencing was done at Survey resolution level. TCRdb keeps only in-frame clones here, not all; method: immunoSEQ multiplex PCR. The table records 9,500 to 15,000 clones, 60% to 80% of them present only once. Time point described: 2015-2016 season, pre-vaccination. Cells are cTfh (non-naive CD4+CXCR5+PD-1+), split by ICOS and CD38 into double-positive or double-negative. Study-wide results and caveats: Day 7 ICOS+CD38+ clones later appeared mostly in ICOS-CD38- cTfh.

The sequencing used CXCR5+ CD38- circulating T follicular helper cells from blood, collected on the day of influenza vaccination. Subset given: circulating Tfh, non-naive CD4+CXCR5+PD-1+ (ICOS+CD38+ or ICOS-CD38-). The gene calls are TRBV6-1 and TRBJ1-6, with 7 bases identical to TRBD1. This TCR came from an adult who received the influenza vaccine. Here the CDR3 DNA reads TGTGCCAGCAGTGAAGCGGACAGGCAGAATTCACCCCTCCACTTT. It is translated as CASSEADRQNSPLHF.